This TCR beta chain was recorded in a study of T cell responses to AZD1222 COVID-19 vaccine. The germline V gene encodes CDR1 MNHEY and CDR2 SVGEGT. The V and J ends lost 2 bases and 3 bases respectively, with 7 bases between them. CDR3 length: 13 amino acids. Clones were read by immunoSEQ multiplex PCR, and TCRdb kept only the in-frame ones, dropping some. This sample carries 150,000 or so clones, roughly nine tenths of them seen once, and the ten largest clones take around 3%. The input for sequencing was peripheral blood, taken on day 0 of AZD1222 vaccination. The chain links TRBV6-2 or TRBV6-3 to TRBJ1-2; D is undetermined. This receptor was identified in an adult in good health. Written as DNA, the CDR3 is TGTGCCAGCAGTTACAATGGCGACTATGGCTACACCTTC. Its translation: CASSYNGDYGYTF.